These 10 T cell receptor beta chains share one sample of origin, sequenced in a study of T cells expressing NK-cell markers (TCRdb year 2020). Receptor libraries were prepared by 5' RACE. Reads for this sample came from an Illumina HiSeq 2000. TCRdb reanalyzed the reads, keeping one entry per CDR3 protein sequence and omitting DNA. This sample's table has entries for 350,000 to 400,000 distinct CDR3 sequences. Roughly 10% of the sample comes from the top ten. Sequenced sample: blood T cells: a sorted CD56 or NKG2C T cell subset, CD4+ or CD8+ T cells, or bulk PBMC T cells (not recorded which). These TCRs come from a woman aged 45-60 years in good health. Donor details come from another sample of the same person, matched by shared clones.

The genes are TRBV28 and TRBJ1-5; TCRdb names TRBD1, which stays unverified in the absence of DNA. Germline V gene lookup returns CDR1 MDHEN and CDR2 SYDVKM. The CDR3 spans 19 residues. The CDR3: CASRPTRTGLRGGNQPQHF.

The rearrangement joins TRBV5-5 to TRBJ2-2; TCRdb's D call of TRBD1 is untestable without DNA. This CDR3 is built from 15 residues. Per germline, CDR1 SGHKS and CDR2 YYEKEE (reference sequence). The CDR3 protein is CASSFLTGGTGELFF.

This rearrangement joins TRBV12-3 or TRBV12-4 to TRBJ2-1; the D call from TCRdb, TRBD1, cannot be confirmed without DNA. The CDR3 extends over 18 amino acids. The CDR3 loop is CASSPRRGAGTGYNEQFF.

This chain uses TRBV12-3 or TRBV12-4 with TRBJ1-5; TCRdb gives TRBD1 as the D gene, but with no DNA this cannot be confirmed. The CDR3 sequence is 19 residues long. CDR3 sequence: CASTSFRDRARRSNQPQHF.

The chain joins TRBV5-1 to TRBJ2-1; the D call from TCRdb, TRBD2, cannot be confirmed without DNA. Germline CDR1 SGHRS, CDR2 YFSETQ. The CDR3 is made up of 19 amino acids. CDR3 protein: CASSSGTLTSSPTYNEQFF.

The J gene is TRBJ2-4, the V gene TRBV20-1; with no DNA, the TCRdb D assignment of TRBD2 cannot be verified. The V gene's germline CDR1 is DFQATT and CDR2 SNEGSKA (reference sequence). CDR3 length: 14 residues. The CDR3 here is CSAQGGGLAGLQYF.

The chain carries TRBV27 and TRBJ2-1; the TCRdb call, TRBD2, lacks DNA for checking. Germline assignment: CDR1 MNHEY and CDR2 SMNVEV (reference sequence). The CDR3 consists of 14 residues. The CDR3 protein is CASSFGAGTNEQFF.

The V call is TRBV5-1, the J call TRBJ1-1; the D call from TCRdb, TRBD1, cannot be confirmed without DNA. CDR1 is SGHRS, CDR2 YFSETQ, per germline. CDR3 length: 15 amino acids. The CDR3 reads CASSDWDRGRTEAFF.

This chain links TRBV3-1 with TRBJ2-2; TCRdb reports TRBD1, a call that lacks DNA to check it against. There are 15 residues in the CDR3. Germline V lookup: CDR1 LGHDT, CDR2 YNNKEL (reference sequence). This CDR3 reads CASSRFPTGTGELFF.

The chain is built from TRBV3-1 and TRBJ2-5. CDR1 LGHDT and CDR2 YNNKEL come from the germline V gene (reference sequence). The CDR3 runs to 15 residues. This CDR3 is CASSHYGRDQETQYF.